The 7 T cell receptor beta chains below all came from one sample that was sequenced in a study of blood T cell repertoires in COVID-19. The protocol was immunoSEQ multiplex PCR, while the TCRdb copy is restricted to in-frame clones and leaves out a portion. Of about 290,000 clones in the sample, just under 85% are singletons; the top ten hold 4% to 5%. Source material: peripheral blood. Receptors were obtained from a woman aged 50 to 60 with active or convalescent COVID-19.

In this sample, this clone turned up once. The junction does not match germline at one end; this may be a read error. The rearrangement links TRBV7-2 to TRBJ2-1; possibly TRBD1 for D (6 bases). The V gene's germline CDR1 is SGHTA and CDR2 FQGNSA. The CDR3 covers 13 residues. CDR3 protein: CASNLNRENEQFF. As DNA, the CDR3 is TGTGCCAGCAACTTAAACAGGGAAAATGAGCAGTTCTTC.

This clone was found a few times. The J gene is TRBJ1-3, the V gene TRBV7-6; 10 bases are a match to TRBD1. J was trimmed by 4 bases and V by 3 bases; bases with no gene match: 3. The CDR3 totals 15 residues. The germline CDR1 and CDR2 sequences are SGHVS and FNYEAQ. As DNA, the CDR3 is TGTGCCAGCAGCTTGGGGACAGGGGTAGGAAACACCATATATTTT. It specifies CASSLGTGVGNTIYF.

CDR3: CATQGLNTEAFF. Here the CDR3 DNA reads TGCGCCACACAGGGACTGAACACTGAAGCTTTCTTT. This chain connects TRBV10-1 to TRBJ1-1, with D tentatively TRBD1 (6 bases). The CDR3 is 12 residues long. V was pared by 10 bases and J by 0 bases, with 9 bases between. CDR1 is WNHNN, CDR2 SYGVQD, per germline (reference sequence).

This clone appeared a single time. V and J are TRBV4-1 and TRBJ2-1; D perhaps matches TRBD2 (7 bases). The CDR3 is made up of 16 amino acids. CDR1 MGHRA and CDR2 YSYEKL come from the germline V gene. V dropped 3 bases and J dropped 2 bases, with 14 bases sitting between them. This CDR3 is CASSQGGDIPYNEQFF. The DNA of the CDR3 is TGCGCCAGCAGCCAGGGGGGGGACATCCCCTACAATGAGCAGTTCTTC.

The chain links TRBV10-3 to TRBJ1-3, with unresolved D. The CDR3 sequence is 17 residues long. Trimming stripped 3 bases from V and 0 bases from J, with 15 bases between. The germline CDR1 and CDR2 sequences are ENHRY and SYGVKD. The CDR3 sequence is CAISDPAVSSSGNTIYF. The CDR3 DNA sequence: TGTGCCATCAGTGACCCGGCGGTATCGAGCTCTGGAAACACCATATATTTT.

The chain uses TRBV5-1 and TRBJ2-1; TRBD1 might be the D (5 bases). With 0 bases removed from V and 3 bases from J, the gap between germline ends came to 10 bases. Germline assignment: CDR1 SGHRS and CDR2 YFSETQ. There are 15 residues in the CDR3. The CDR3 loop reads CASSLETVVYNEQFF. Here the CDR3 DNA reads TGCGCCAGCAGCTTGGAGACAGTGGTCTACAATGAGCAGTTCTTC.

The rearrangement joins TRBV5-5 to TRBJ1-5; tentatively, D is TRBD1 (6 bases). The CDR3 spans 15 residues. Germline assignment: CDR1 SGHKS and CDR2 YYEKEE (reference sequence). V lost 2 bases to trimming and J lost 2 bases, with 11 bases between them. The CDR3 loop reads CASSLQGPGNQPQHF. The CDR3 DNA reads TGTGCCAGCAGCTTACAGGGCCCTGGCAATCAGCCCCAGCATTTT.